A single T cell receptor (beta chain) is shown here with its context. Participants' reported clinical history set cohort assignment. This specimen comes from a study of blood T cell repertoires in COVID-19. Study information: PBMCs, B-cell-depleted T cells, or T cells were the source of the cDNA or gDNA that made up the material.

V trimming: 10 bases; J trimming: 5 bases; junction bases outside the gene matches: 8. The CDR3 runs to 14 residues. Per germline, CDR1 MNHEY and CDR2 SVGAGI. Per the original methods: Quantification of nucleated cells was approximated via reference gene primer amplification. The method was immunoSEQ multiplex PCR; TCRdb's version includes in-frame clones alone and lacks a portion of them. D and trimming were read from the DNA, whereas the V and J calls and clone size are those reported in that table. The table lists roughly 260,000 clones, around 90% of them singletons. This sequence joins TRBV6-5 and TRBJ2-1; 10 bases agree with TRBD1. The source material was PBMCs or T cells enriched from blood (not recorded which). The TCR was taken from a human donor in a cohort exposed to, infected with or recovered from COVID-19 (not recorded which). The donor label of this sample is uncertain. CDR3 sequence reads: CATSRDRGDNEQFF. The CDR3 DNA follows: TGTGCCACCAGCCGGGACAGGGGTGACAATGAGCAGTTCTTC.